The TCR beta chain under discussion was sequenced for a study of identical twins. TCRdb used MiXCR to reprocess the 5' RACE reads, holding one entry per CDR3 protein. The sample has roughly 1.6 million distinct CDR3 sequences, roughly 35% seen once. Germline lookup yields CDR1 LGHDT and CDR2 YNNKEL (reference sequence). CDR3 length: 13 amino acids. V was cut by 1 base and J by 8 bases, with 9 bases left in between. The V call is TRBV3-1, the J call TRBJ2-1, with D hard to call. The sample taken for sequencing was cord blood. This TCR was sampled from a newborn girl in good health. CDR3 region: CASSQASGYEQFF. In DNA, the CDR3 is TGTGCCAGCAGCCAAGCTTCCGGGTATGAGCAGTTCTTC.